This T cell receptor (beta chain) was documented in a study of blood T cell repertoires in COVID-19. Study summary: Samples taken during acute and convalescent COVID-19 were collected in the United States, Italy and Spain. T cells, B-cell-depleted T cells, or PBMCs provided the cDNA or gDNA that served as material.

In the authors' methods: Reference gene primer amplification gave estimated nucleated cell counts. Sequencing was performed with immunoSEQ multiplex PCR; in TCRdb, only in-frame clones are kept and a portion is missing. V and J calls and clone size are given by that table; D and trimming were obtained from the DNA. This table holds about 120,000 clones, approximately 81% found once. The trim removed 5 bases at V and 8 bases at J, leaving 14 bases unmatched. This CDR3 has 16 amino acids. Germline V gene sequence: CDR1 LNHDA, CDR2 SQIVND (reference sequence). The TCR comes from a man between 40 and 49 years old with acute or convalescent COVID-19. The sample comprised peripheral blood. This chain joins TRBV19 and TRBJ1-2, with 10 bases lining up with TRBD1. CDR3 nucleotide sequence: TGTGCCAGTAGTCAAGATCCGGGACAGGGGAGTTTGGGCTACACCTTC. Translated: CASSQDPGQGSLGYTF.